The 16 T cell receptor beta chains given below trace back to one sample, sequenced in a study of blood T cells in healthy people across ages. A second about 7 to 11 cycle PCR used barcoded and J-beta primers. TCRdb analysed the 5' RACE reads with MiXCR anew, one entry per CDR3 protein. The repertoire includes roughly 1.5 million distinct CDR3 sequences, under 55% of them detected once, and approximately 4% sits in the top ten. The sequenced sample consisted of blood. The receptor set was obtained from a woman between 18 and 29 years old in good health.

This chain links TRBV15 with TRBJ1-1; D perhaps matches TRBD1 (5 bases). The germline CDR1 and CDR2 sequences are LNHNV and YYDKDF (reference sequence). The CDR3 loop spans 13 amino acids. Trimming pared 0 bases from V and 11 bases from J, leaving 13 bases between. This chain's CDR3 is CATSRDPKGFAFF. The DNA of the CDR3 is TGTGCCACCAGCAGAGATCCGAAGGGGTTTGCTTTCTTT.

The V call is TRBV27, the J call TRBJ2-5; D is unresolved. The end of the DNA aligns better with TRBJ2-4, so the J call may be wrong. The germline V gene has CDR1 MNHEY and CDR2 SMNVEV (reference sequence). This CDR3 contains 14 residues. CDR3 sequence (DNA): TGTGCCAGCAGTTTATCTTCGGGCGCAAACATTCAGTACTTC. Translated, it gives CASSLSSGANIQYF.

This clonotype has a single count. A much larger clonotype is one base distant, so this may be a read error. The chain is built from TRBV28 and TRBJ1-2; D remains ambiguous. Germline V lookup: CDR1 MDHEN, CDR2 SYDVKM. The length of the CDR3 is 15 residues. V was clipped by 3 bases and J by 7 bases, with 18 bases between them. CDR3 sequence reads: CASSFRNLVRGGYTF. The CDR3 DNA reads as TGTGCCAGCAGTTTTCGTAACTTGGTCCGTGGTGGCTACACCTTC.

This clonotype turned up a few times. The chain uses TRBV4-1 and TRBJ2-1, with D tentatively TRBD1 or TRBD2 (5 bases each). V lost 1 base to trimming and J lost 5 bases, with 18 bases between them. The germline gives CDR1 MGHRA, CDR2 YSYEKL. This CDR3 contains 17 residues. CDR3 region: CASSQAMKWMGDNEQFF. The CDR3 coding sequence is TGCGCCAGCAGCCAAGCAATGAAGTGGATGGGGGACAATGAGCAGTTCTTC.

In its sample, this clonotype was seen a few times. J is TRBJ2-6 and V is TRBV7-9; D is perhaps TRBD1 (5 bases). Germline CDR1 reads SEHNR; CDR2 reads FQNEAQ (reference sequence). The CDR3 covers 16 residues. V was trimmed by 0 bases and J by 1 base, leaving 7 bases between them. The CDR3 protein is CASSLAGASGANVLTF. CDR3 nucleotide sequence: TGTGCCAGCAGCTTAGCTGGGGCTTCTGGGGCCAACGTCCTGACTTTC.

This clonotype was detected once. An end of the junction differs from the germline gene, which may be a read error. This chain joins TRBV4-3 and TRBJ2-7; no firm D call. CDR3 length: 15 residues. The germline V gene has CDR1 LGHNA and CDR2 YSLEER. The CDR3 sequence is CASSQDRGLVYERYF. The CDR3 region has the DNA TGCGCCAGCAGCCAAGATCGTGGGCTAGTCTACGAGCGGTACTTC.

The rearrangement uses TRBV29-1 and TRBJ2-1; TRBD2 might be the D (5 bases). Near its end, the DNA agrees better with TRBJ2-7, so the J call may be wrong. Germline loops: CDR1 SQVTM, CDR2 ANQGSEA. This CDR3 comprises 14 residues. CDR3 loop: CSVELGDSYNEQYF. CDR3 nucleotide sequence: TGCAGCGTTGAACTGGGAGACTCCTACAATGAGCAGTACTTC.

The genes are TRBV19 and TRBJ2-7; D remains ambiguous. The germline V gene encodes CDR1 LNHDA and CDR2 SQIVND (reference sequence). The CDR3 is 14 residues long. Trimming removed 3 bases at V and 2 bases at J, with 11 bases between. The CDR3 bases are TGTGCCAGTAGTATTGGCATACGGACCTACGAGCAGTACTTC. Translation: CASSIGIRTYEQYF.

The rearrangement links TRBV7-2 to TRBJ1-1; perhaps TRBD1 as D (6 bases). The germline V gene has CDR1 SGHTA and CDR2 FQGNSA. The ends were cut back, 1 base at V and 1 base at J, with 13 bases in the middle. The CDR3 totals 16 residues. The CDR3 DNA reads as TGTGCCAGCAGCTTAGACCCCAACAGGGCGAACACTGAAGCTTTCTTT. As protein: CASSLDPNRANTEAFF.

The chain carries TRBV4-2 and TRBJ2-3; no reliable D call. The CDR3 is 14 amino acids. CDR1 is LGHNA and CDR2 is YNFKEQ in the germline V gene. Trimming cost V 4 bases and J 6 bases, with 14 bases left between them. CDR3 in amino acids: CASSPTRGVDTQYF. In DNA, the CDR3 is TGTGCCAGCAGCCCCACGAGAGGCGTGGATACGCAGTATTTT.

This rearrangement joins TRBV29-1 to TRBJ1-2; D may be TRBD1 (6 bases). Germline CDR1 and CDR2: SQVTM and ANQGSEA. V was trimmed by 6 bases and J by 2 bases, leaving 16 bases between them. The CDR3 runs 14 residues. CDR3 nucleotide sequence: TGCAGCGTAGGACGCAGGGGCCCAAACTATGGCTACACCTTC. Protein: CSVGRRGPNYGYTF.

The rearrangement links TRBV7-2 to TRBJ2-3; 12 nucleotides line up with TRBD2. V was pared by 5 bases and J by 5 bases, with 8 bases of the junction left unmatched. This CDR3 contains 16 residues. Germline values: CDR1 SGHTA, CDR2 FQGNSA. The CDR3 region has the DNA TGTGCCAGCAGCGGAAGACTAGCGGGAGCGGGAGATACGCAGTATTTT. This translates into CASSGRLAGAGDTQYF.

This clonotype came up a few times. J is TRBJ2-1 and V is TRBV20-1; 11 bases match TRBD2. Germline CDR1 reads DFQATT; CDR2 reads SNEGSKA (reference sequence). The CDR3 runs to 16 residues. V gave up 5 bases and J gave up 5 bases; unmatched junction bases: 11. CDR3 sequence (DNA): TGCAGTGCTCAACCCCTCACTAGCGGGAGAGACAATGAGCAGTTCTTC. Encoded protein: CSAQPLTSGRDNEQFF.

V gene TRBV27 combines with J gene TRBJ2-3; 8 nucleotides line up with TRBD1. Germline V lookup: CDR1 MNHEY, CDR2 SMNVEV (reference sequence). With 4 bases clipped from V and 0 bases from J, the junction kept 6 bases outside the gene matches. The CDR3 contains 16 residues. For the CDR3, the DNA is TGTGCCAGCAGTTCCCCGAGGACAGGGAGCACAGATACGCAGTATTTT. This translates into CASSSPRTGSTDTQYF.

V and J are TRBV12-5 and TRBJ2-7; D not resolved. The V end was cut by 5 bases, the J end by 4 bases, with 18 bases between. The CDR3 is 15 residues long. Germline V gene data show CDR1 as LGHNT and CDR2 as FRNRAP. DNA of the CDR3: TGTGCTAGTGGTCCCCTGGCAGGAGATGATTACGAGCAGTACTTC. It specifies CASGPLAGDDYEQYF. The complete variable domain, with remaining parts taken from reference TRBV12-5 and TRBJ2-7, reads DARVTQTPRHKVTEMGQEVTMRCQPILGHNTVFWYRQTMMQGLELLAYFRNRAPLDDSGMPKDRFSAEMPDATLATLKIQPSEPRDSAVYFCASGPLAGDDYEQYFGPGTRLTVT.

The chain has TRBV28 and TRBJ2-3; possible D gene TRBD2, 6 bases. The germline CDR1 and CDR2 sequences are MDHEN and SYDVKM. V dropped 5 bases and J dropped 0 bases, with 18 bases sitting between them. The CDR3 length is 17 residues. The CDR3: CASSPYSLAASTDTQYF. For the CDR3, the DNA is TGTGCCAGCAGTCCTTATTCTTTAGCGGCTAGCACAGATACGCAGTATTTT.